Detailed here is one TCR beta chain. The antigen remains undetermined. This sample stems from a study of cytomegalovirus exposure and HLA in healthy donors. CDR3 length: 16 amino acids. Germline CDR1 SGDLS, CDR2 YYNGEE. The ends were cut back, 0 bases at V and 5 bases at J, with 15 bases in the middle. The study's findings and limits: Researchers catalogued 150 or so TCR beta chains as cytomegalovirus-associated. Later, an analysis found that TCR clusters from the first cohort tended to co-occur in the roughly 130 validation repertoires.

Sequencing was performed with immunoSEQ multiplex PCR; in TCRdb, only in-frame clones are kept and a portion is missing. The sample lists some 170,000 clones; roughly nine tenths were seen once. It was the approximately 110-subject validation cohort, separate from the roughly 700-subject first cohort, to which the donors belonged. Sequencing was done on a sample of PBMCs. The rearrangement uses TRBV9 and TRBJ2-1; tentatively, D is TRBD2 (7 bases). The sequence derives from a man aged 18 to 30 in good health and CMV-seropositive. CDR3 sequence (DNA): TGTGCCAGCAGCGTAGTAGGGGGGAGGGCCAACAATGAGCAGTTCTTC. It specifies CASSVVGGRANNEQFF.